The 31 T cell receptor beta chains below were found in one sample sequenced in a study of T-cell memory formation after mild COVID-19. Each CDR3 protein is one row after TCRdb ran MiXCR on the 5' RACE reads. The sample includes 300,000 to 350,000 distinct CDR3 sequences, about 13% of them seen just once. Source material: PBMCs or a T cell subset sorted from them (not recorded which). These receptors originate from a man aged 18 to 30 who had mild COVID-19 (a few samples of this study predate the infection). Cell type and time point are not known.

This chain uses TRBV4-1 with TRBJ1-2, with D possibly TRBD1 on 5 matching bases. CDR3 length equals 15 residues. Germline-derived CDR1 and CDR2 are MGHRA and YSYEKL. Trimming pared 3 bases from V and 2 bases from J, leaving 13 bases between. For the CDR3, the DNA is TGCGCCAGCAGCCACCCCTTGTCAGGGAACTATGGCTACACCTTC. Its protein is CASSHPLSGNYGYTF.

The chain carries TRBV6-5 and TRBJ2-6; D may be TRBD1 or TRBD2 (5 bases each). The germline V and J ends were trimmed by 0 bases and 3 bases, with 12 bases remaining between them. Germline values: CDR1 MNHEY, CDR2 SVGAGI. The length of the CDR3 is 17 residues. The CDR3 DNA reads as TGTGCCAGCAGTTACTCGAGAGGGGACGGTGGGGCCAACGTCCTGACTTTC. Translating gives CASSYSRGDGGANVLTF.

This clonotype occurred a few times. One junction end disagrees with the germline gene, perhaps due to a read error. The rearrangement links TRBV6-2 or TRBV6-3 to TRBJ1-1; D is unclear. Germline CDR1 MNHEY, CDR2 SVGEGT. This CDR3 is 10 amino acids long. CDR3 coding DNA: TGTCCCAGCGGAAACACTGAAGCTTTCTTT. It yields the protein CPSGNTEAFF.

This clonotype was seen at least ten times. V is TRBV3-1 and J is TRBJ2-7; 11 nucleotides agree with TRBD2. V trimming: 4 bases; J trimming: 2 bases; junction bases outside the gene matches: 4. The CDR3 covers 15 residues. The germline CDR1 and CDR2 sequences are LGHDT and YNNKEL (reference sequence). Here the CDR3 reads CASSRGTSGPYEQYF. In DNA, the CDR3 is TGTGCCAGCAGCCGAGGGACTAGCGGACCCTACGAGCAGTACTTC.

The V and J genes are TRBV3-1 and TRBJ1-1, with 7 bases aligning to TRBD1. This CDR3 has 14 residues. With 4 bases clipped from V and 1 base from J, the junction kept 3 bases outside the gene matches. Germline V gene data show CDR1 as LGHDT and CDR2 as YNNKEL (reference sequence). The CDR3: CASSRQGTNTEAFF. Written as DNA, the CDR3 is TGTGCCAGCAGCCGACAGGGAACGAACACTGAAGCTTTCTTT.

V gene TRBV27 combines with J gene TRBJ1-2; possibly TRBD1 for D (5 bases). Germline values: CDR1 MNHEY, CDR2 SMNVEV (reference sequence). CDR3 length: 17 amino acids. Trimming stripped 0 bases from V and 4 bases from J, with 18 bases between. CDR3 residues: CASSLSRKQGVLYGYTF. In DNA form, the CDR3 reads TGTGCCAGCAGTTTATCGAGGAAGCAGGGAGTCCTCTATGGCTACACCTTC.

The chain couples TRBV7-9 to TRBJ2-3; a possible D gene is TRBD2 (6 bases). This CDR3 has 13 amino acids. Germline V gene lookup returns CDR1 SEHNR and CDR2 FQNEAQ (reference sequence). V gave up 8 bases and J gave up 4 bases, with 13 bases separating them. The CDR3 region is CASYQWGADTQYF. CDR3 in DNA: TGTGCCAGCTATCAGTGGGGGGCAGATACGCAGTATTTT.

In its sample, this clonotype was seen a few times. The chain combines TRBV28 with TRBJ2-1; TRBD1 matches at 9 bases. Germline CDR1 reads MDHEN; CDR2 reads SYDVKM. The J segment lost 9 bases and the V segment lost 6 bases, leaving 6 bases of the junction unmatched. This CDR3 is built from 13 residues. CDR3 coding DNA: TGTGCCAGCAGCGAGGGGACAGGGTCTGAGCAGTTCTTC. Its translation: CASSEGTGSEQFF.

This clonotype came up a few times. The CDR3 DNA reads as TGTGTCGCGGGGGGGAAAGCTTTCTTT. Protein product: CVAGGKAFF. This chain connects TRBV6-1 to TRBJ1-1; maybe TRBD1 (5 bases). CDR1 and CDR2 from the germline V gene are MNHNS and SASEGT. The CDR3 contains 9 residues.

The chain is built from TRBV6-2 or TRBV6-3 and TRBJ2-7; a weak D match, TRBD1 (6 bases). Trimming pared 10 bases from V and 7 bases from J, leaving 20 bases between. CDR3 length: 13 residues. CDR1 is MNHEY, CDR2 SVGEGT, per germline. CDR3 sequence: CATAQGREGEQYV. CDR3 nucleotide sequence: TGTGCCACCGCACAGGGTAGGGAAGGAGAGCAGTACGTC.

This sequence joins TRBV7-6 and TRBJ2-7; no reliable D call. Trimming left V 1 base short and J 5 bases short, with 6 bases between. Germline V CDR1 and CDR2: SGHVS, FNYEAQ. The CDR3 covers 12 residues. In nucleotides, the CDR3 is TGTGCCAGCAGCTTAGTCGACGACGAGCAGTACTTC. This gives the protein CASSLVDDEQYF.

Comments on this clonotype: A read error may produce the germline difference seen at one junction end. The genes are TRBV7-9 and TRBJ1-2; D gene uncertain. The length of the CDR3 is 12 residues. Germline V gives CDR1 SEHNR, CDR2 FQNEAQ (reference sequence). CDR3 residues: CASSLGIGYCDF. In nucleotides, the CDR3 is TGTGCCAGCAGCTTAGGTATCGGCTACTGTGACTTC.

In this sample, this clonotype turned up a few times. V is TRBV7-2 and J is TRBJ1-4; 7 bases agree with TRBD1. The CDR3 length is 12 residues. The V gene's germline CDR1 is SGHTA and CDR2 FQGNSA. The trim removed 4 bases at V and 11 bases at J, leaving 4 bases unmatched. CDR3 amino acids: CASSSDRLKLFF. Here the CDR3 DNA reads TGTGCCAGCAGCTCGGACAGGCTGAAACTGTTTTTT.

This clonotype was seen only a few times. The chain is built from TRBV7-9 and TRBJ1-2; perhaps TRBD1 as D (5 bases). The V and J ends lost 4 bases and 2 bases respectively, with 11 bases between them. This CDR3 spans 14 amino acids. Germline V CDR1 and CDR2: SEHNR, FQNEAQ (reference sequence). CDR3 nucleotide sequence: TGTGCCAGCAGCTACCATGCAGGGAACTATGGCTACACCTTC. Its protein is CASSYHAGNYGYTF.

The rearrangement uses TRBV20-1 and TRBJ1-5; D is unresolved. The CDR3 is 15 residues long. Germline V lookup: CDR1 DFQATT, CDR2 SNEGSKA (reference sequence). The V gene lost 4 bases and the J gene lost 5 bases, with 18 bases spanning the gap. The CDR3 loop is CSANQWGRAHQPQHF. In DNA, the CDR3 is TGCAGTGCTAACCAATGGGGAAGGGCTCATCAGCCCCAGCATTTT.

Ten or more counts support this clonotype. The chain uses TRBV12-3 or TRBV12-4 and TRBJ2-7, with D perhaps matching TRBD1 (6 bases). The V gene lost 3 bases and the J gene lost 3 bases, with 12 bases spanning the gap. The CDR3 extends over 14 amino acids. CDR3 amino acids: CASSLGTSYYEQYF. In DNA form, the CDR3 reads TGTGCCAGCAGTTTGGGGACATCCTACTACGAGCAGTACTTC.

This clonotype was observed many times. V is TRBV5-1 and J is TRBJ1-1; D is undetermined. Germline V lookup: CDR1 SGHRS, CDR2 YFSETQ. The CDR3 totals 13 residues. Between the trimmed V and J ends, which lost 4 bases and 1 base, there was a span of 8 bases. CDR3 nucleotides: TGCGCCAGCAGCCCTGAACCGAACACTGAAGCTTTCTTT. Its protein product is CASSPEPNTEAFF.

In its sample, this clonotype was seen a few times. V and J are TRBV28 and TRBJ2-7; possibly TRBD1 or TRBD2 for D (6 bases each). Between the trimmed V and J ends, which lost 5 bases and 4 bases, there was a span of 12 bases. The CDR3 loop spans 13 amino acids. CDR1 and CDR2 (germline): MDHEN, SYDVKM. The CDR3 nucleotides read TGTGCCAGCAGTACCGGGGGCTCTTACGAGCAGTACGTC. Translating it yields CASSTGGSYEQYV.

The chain joins TRBV29-1 to TRBJ2-5, with TRBD1 matching 8 bases. The CDR3 spans 12 residues. V lost 6 bases, J lost 1 base, and 1 base stayed unmatched. Germline V gene sequence: CDR1 SQVTM, CDR2 ANQGSEA. In DNA, the CDR3 is TGCAGCGTGGACAGGGTCCAAGAGACCCAGTACTTC. Residues: CSVDRVQETQYF.

This chain joins TRBV5-1 and TRBJ2-2; 10 nucleotides match TRBD1. The V and J ends lost 4 bases and 6 bases, in that order; junction bases with no gene match: 6. Germline V gene sequence: CDR1 SGHRS, CDR2 YFSETQ. The CDR3 is 15 residues long. This CDR3 is CASSLTGGEAGELFF. The CDR3 DNA is TGCGCCAGCAGCCTGACAGGGGGCGAGGCCGGGGAGCTGTTTTTT.

V and J are TRBV10-3 and TRBJ2-2, with TRBD1 identical over 9 bases. Germline V gene data show CDR1 as ENHRY and CDR2 as SYGVKD. The CDR3 consists of 16 residues. The J segment lost 8 bases and the V segment lost 4 bases, leaving 11 bases of the junction unmatched. The CDR3 spells CAISGKLDRGIGELFF. The DNA for the CDR3 is TGTGCCATCAGTGGGAAGCTGGACAGGGGTATTGGGGAGCTGTTTTTT.

V usage is TRBV7-9 and J usage is TRBJ1-1; 7 bases match TRBD1. Per germline, CDR1 SEHNR and CDR2 FQNEAQ (reference sequence). The CDR3 loop spans 16 amino acids. The J segment lost 3 bases and the V segment lost 0 bases, leaving 7 bases of the junction unmatched. CDR3 in DNA: TGTGCCAGCAGCTTAGCTGGGACAGTCCTACACACTGAAGCTTTCTTT. It yields the protein CASSLAGTVLHTEAFF.

The V gene is TRBV5-1, the J gene TRBJ1-6; TRBD1 might be the D (6 bases). Germline lookup yields CDR1 SGHRS and CDR2 YFSETQ. The CDR3 is made up of 16 amino acids. Trimming shortened V by 4 bases and J by 7 bases, and 18 bases separated the two germline ends. The CDR3 sequence: CASSVPLAGANSPLHF. The CDR3 bases are TGCGCCAGCAGCGTACCACTCGCAGGGGCGAATTCACCCCTCCACTTT. Drawing the rest from reference TRBV5-1 and TRBJ1-6, the complete variable domain is KAGVTQTPRYLIKTRGQQVTLSCSPISGHRSVSWYQQTPGQGLQFLFEYFSETQRNKGNFPGRFSGRQFSNSRSEMNVSTLELGDSALYLCASSVPLAGANSPLHFGNGTRLTVT.

This chain joins TRBV5-1 and TRBJ2-1; D might be TRBD2 (6 bases). Germline lookup yields CDR1 SGHRS and CDR2 YFSETQ. The CDR3 runs to 16 residues. V lost 3 bases to trimming and J lost 0 bases, with 13 bases between them. The CDR3 sequence is CASSWGVTVSYNEQFF. In nucleotides, the CDR3 is TGCGCCAGCAGCTGGGGGGTGACCGTCTCCTACAATGAGCAGTTCTTC.

This clonotype occurred a few times. The chain is built from TRBV29-1 and TRBJ2-3; D not certain. The CDR3 extends over 13 amino acids. Trimming took 7 bases from V and 6 from J, leaving 17 bases between them. Germline CDR1 is SQVTM and CDR2 is ANQGSEA. The CDR3 region is CSALVLIGDTQYF. Here the CDR3 DNA reads TGCAGCGCGTTGGTCCTTATTGGGGATACGCAGTATTTT.

V gene TRBV29-1 combines with J gene TRBJ1-3; D is perhaps TRBD1 (6 bases). The V end lost 6 bases, the J end lost 4 bases, and 19 bases lay between the germline ends. CDR1 SQVTM and CDR2 ANQGSEA come from the germline V gene. CDR3 size: 15 residues. Here the CDR3 reads CSVRTGPGRGNTIYF. In DNA form, the CDR3 reads TGCAGCGTCCGCACAGGGCCCGGAAGGGGAAACACCATATATTTT.

This clonotype has a count of ten or more. The J gene is TRBJ2-2, the V gene TRBV10-2, with D possibly being TRBD1 (5 bases). Trimming removed 6 bases at V and 3 bases at J, with 8 bases between. This CDR3 has 13 residues. CDR1 WSHSY and CDR2 SAAADI come from the germline V gene. The CDR3 loop reads CASRKTDTGELFF. The CDR3 DNA reads as TGCGCCAGCAGAAAGACAGACACCGGGGAGCTGTTTTTT.

V and J are TRBV11-2 and TRBJ1-4; a possible D gene is TRBD1 (6 bases). The CDR3 has 16 residues. Looked up from germline, CDR1 is SGHAT and CDR2 is FQNNGV. The V and J ends lost 5 bases and 4 bases respectively, with 17 bases between them. The CDR3 spells CASSDTRDTHNEKLFF. The CDR3 DNA sequence: TGTGCCAGCAGCGATACGCGGGACACCCATAATGAAAAACTGTTTTTT.

This chain connects TRBV5-6 to TRBJ2-3; 8 bases align to TRBD1. CDR1 SGHDT and CDR2 YYEEEE come from the germline V gene. This CDR3 has 15 amino acids. The ends lost 6 bases at V and 6 bases at J; junction bases unmatched: 12. The CDR3 region is CASNRGSPFWDTQYF. The CDR3 coding sequence is TGTGCCAGCAACAGGGGGTCTCCCTTCTGGGATACGCAGTATTTT. The full variable domain, its missing parts supplied by reference TRBV5-6 and TRBJ2-3, is DAGVTQSPTHLIKTRGQQVTLRCSPKSGHDTVSWYQQALGQGPQFIFQYYEEEERQRGNFPDRFSGHQFPNYSSELNVNALLLGDSALYLCASNRGSPFWDTQYFGPGTRLTVL.

The chain joins TRBV20-1 to TRBJ2-5; 10 bases fit TRBD2. In germline, CDR1 is DFQATT, CDR2 SNEGSKA (reference sequence). The CDR3 contains 15 residues. The J segment lost 5 bases and the V segment lost 0 bases, leaving 6 bases of the junction unmatched. CDR3 DNA sequence: TGCAGTGCTAGAGATCCGACTAGCGGGTGGGAGACCCAGTACTTC. Protein: CSARDPTSGWETQYF.

This sequence joins TRBV15 and TRBJ2-2, with D uncertain. CDR3 length equals 14 residues. CDR1 is LNHNV and CDR2 is YYDKDF in the germline V gene (reference sequence). Deletions cut 3 bases from V and 6 bases from J, with 11 bases between. CDR3 amino acids: CATSRAKGPGELFF. DNA for the CDR3: TGTGCCACCAGCAGGGCCAAAGGGCCCGGGGAGCTGTTTTTT.